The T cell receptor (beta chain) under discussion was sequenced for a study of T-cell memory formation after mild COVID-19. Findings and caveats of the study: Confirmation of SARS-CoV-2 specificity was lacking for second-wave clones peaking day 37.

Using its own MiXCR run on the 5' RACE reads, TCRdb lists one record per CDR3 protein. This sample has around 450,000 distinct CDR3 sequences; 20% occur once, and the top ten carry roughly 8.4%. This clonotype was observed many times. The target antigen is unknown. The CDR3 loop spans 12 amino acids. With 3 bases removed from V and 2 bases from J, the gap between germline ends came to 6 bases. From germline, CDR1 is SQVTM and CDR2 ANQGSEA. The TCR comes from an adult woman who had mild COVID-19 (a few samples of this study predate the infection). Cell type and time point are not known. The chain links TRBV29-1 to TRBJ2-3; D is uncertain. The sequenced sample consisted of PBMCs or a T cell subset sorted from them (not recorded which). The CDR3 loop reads CSVEALTDTQYF. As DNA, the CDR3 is TGCAGCGTTGAGGCCCTCACAGATACGCAGTATTTT.